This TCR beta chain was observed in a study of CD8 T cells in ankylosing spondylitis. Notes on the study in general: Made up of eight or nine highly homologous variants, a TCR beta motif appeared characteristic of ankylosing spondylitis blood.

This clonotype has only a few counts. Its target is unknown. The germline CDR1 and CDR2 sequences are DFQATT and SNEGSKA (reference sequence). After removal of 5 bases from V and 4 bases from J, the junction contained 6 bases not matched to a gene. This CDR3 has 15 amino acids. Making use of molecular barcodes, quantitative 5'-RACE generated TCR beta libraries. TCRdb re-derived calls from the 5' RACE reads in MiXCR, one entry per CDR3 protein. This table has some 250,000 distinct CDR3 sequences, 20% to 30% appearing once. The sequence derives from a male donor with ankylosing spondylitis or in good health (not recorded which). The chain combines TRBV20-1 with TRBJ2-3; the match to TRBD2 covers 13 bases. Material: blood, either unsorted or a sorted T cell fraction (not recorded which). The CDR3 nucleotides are TGCAGTGCTGCTGGGACTAGCGGGGACGCAGATACGCAGTATTTT. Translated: CSAAGTSGDADTQYF.